The entry below describes one TCR beta chain. Its antigen remains unidentified. These data come from a study of identifying expanded T cells in peripheral blood. General observations from the study: Clone count variance between approximately 2-week samples rose with total template count. Roughly 1.1 clones differed between technical replicates, versus approximately 17 and 20 over time.

Sequencing used immunoSEQ multiplex PCR; TCRdb keeps in-frame clones, though not all of them. This table has around 60,000 clones, around 86% appearing once. CDR3 length: 16 residues. Germline CDR1 is SGHNT and CDR2 is YENEEA. Trimming removed 4 bases from V and 8 bases from J; junction bases left unmatched: 7. Collection occurred without any documented infections or immune events in donors. The sample was blood. The TCR comes from a person aged 18 to 75 in good health. The J gene is TRBJ2-1, the V gene TRBV11-3, with 14 bases aligning to TRBD2. CDR3: CASSYGTSGSSDEQFF. DNA of the CDR3: TGTGCCAGCAGCTATGGGACTAGCGGGAGTTCCGATGAGCAGTTCTTC. The variable domain in full, completed from reference TRBV11-3 and TRBJ2-1, reads EAGVVQSPRYKIIEKKQPVAFWCNPISGHNTLYWYLQNLGQGPELLIRYENEEAVDDSQLPKDRFSAERLKGVDSTLKIQPAELGDSAVYLCASSYGTSGSSDEQFFGPGTRLTVL.